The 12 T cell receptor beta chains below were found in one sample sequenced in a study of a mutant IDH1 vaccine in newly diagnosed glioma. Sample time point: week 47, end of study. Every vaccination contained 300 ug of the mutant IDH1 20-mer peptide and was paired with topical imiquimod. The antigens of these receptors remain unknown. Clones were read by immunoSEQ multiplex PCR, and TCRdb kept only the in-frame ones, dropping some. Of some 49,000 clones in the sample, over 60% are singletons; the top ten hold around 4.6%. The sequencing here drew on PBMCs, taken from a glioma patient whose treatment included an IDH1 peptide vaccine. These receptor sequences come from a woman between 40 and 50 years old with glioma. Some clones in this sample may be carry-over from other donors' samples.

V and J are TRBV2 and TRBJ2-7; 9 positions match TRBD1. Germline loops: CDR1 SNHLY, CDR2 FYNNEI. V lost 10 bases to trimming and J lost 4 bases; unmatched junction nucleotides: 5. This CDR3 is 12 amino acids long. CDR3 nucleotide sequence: TGTGCCACTACCGGGACAGGGTACGAGCAGTACTTC. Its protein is CATTGTGYEQYF. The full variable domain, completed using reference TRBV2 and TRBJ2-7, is EPEVTQTPSHQVTQMGQEVILRCVPISNHLYFYWYRQILGQKVEFLVSFYNNEISEKSEIFDDQFSVERPDGSNFTLKIRSTKLEDSAMYFCATTGTGYEQYFGPGTRLTVT.

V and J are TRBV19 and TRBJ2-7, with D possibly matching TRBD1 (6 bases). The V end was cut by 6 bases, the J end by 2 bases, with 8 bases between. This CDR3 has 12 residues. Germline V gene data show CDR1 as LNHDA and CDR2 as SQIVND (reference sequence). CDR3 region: CASRDRTYEQYF. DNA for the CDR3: TGTGCCAGTAGGGACAGAACCTACGAGCAGTACTTC.

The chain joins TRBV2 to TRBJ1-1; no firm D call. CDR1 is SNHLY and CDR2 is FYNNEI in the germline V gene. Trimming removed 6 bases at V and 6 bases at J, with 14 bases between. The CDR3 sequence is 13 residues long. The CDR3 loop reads CASSRGFGPEAFF. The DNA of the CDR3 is TGTGCCAGCAGCCGTGGTTTTGGGCCTGAAGCTTTCTTT. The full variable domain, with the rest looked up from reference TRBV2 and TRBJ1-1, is EPEVTQTPSHQVTQMGQEVILRCVPISNHLYFYWYRQILGQKVEFLVSFYNNEISEKSEIFDDQFSVERPDGSNFTLKIRSTKLEDSAMYFCASSRGFGPEAFFGQGTRLTVV.

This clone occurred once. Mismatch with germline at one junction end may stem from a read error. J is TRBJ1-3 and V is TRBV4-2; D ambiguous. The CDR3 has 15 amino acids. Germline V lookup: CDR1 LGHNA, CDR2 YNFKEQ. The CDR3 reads CANSQELGSGNTIYF. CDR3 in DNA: TGTGCCAACAGCCAAGAATTAGGGTCTGGAAACACCATATATTTT.

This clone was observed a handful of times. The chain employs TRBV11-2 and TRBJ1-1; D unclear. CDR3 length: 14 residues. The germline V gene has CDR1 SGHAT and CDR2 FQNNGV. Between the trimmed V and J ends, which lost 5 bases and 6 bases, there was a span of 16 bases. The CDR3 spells CASSAPRAGAEAFF. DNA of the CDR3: TGTGCCAGCAGCGCCCCAAGGGCAGGAGCTGAAGCTTTCTTT.

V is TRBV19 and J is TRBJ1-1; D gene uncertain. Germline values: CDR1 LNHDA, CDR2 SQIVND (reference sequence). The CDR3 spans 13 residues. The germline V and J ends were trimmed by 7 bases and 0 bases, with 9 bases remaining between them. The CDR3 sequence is CASKVRLNTEAFF. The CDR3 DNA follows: TGTGCCAGTAAGGTCAGGTTGAACACTGAAGCTTTCTTT.

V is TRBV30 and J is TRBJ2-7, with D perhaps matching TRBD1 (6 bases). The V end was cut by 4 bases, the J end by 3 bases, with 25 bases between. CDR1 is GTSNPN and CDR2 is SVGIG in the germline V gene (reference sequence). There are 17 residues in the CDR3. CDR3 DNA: TGTGCCTGGACGAGGGGCTGGTCCAGAGGGGGTGTCTACGAGCAGTACTTC. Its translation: CAWTRGWSRGGVYEQYF.

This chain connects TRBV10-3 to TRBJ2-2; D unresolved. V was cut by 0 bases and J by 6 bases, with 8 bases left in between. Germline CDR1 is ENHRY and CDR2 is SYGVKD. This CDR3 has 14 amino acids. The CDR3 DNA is TGTGCCATCAGTGAGTCTCAGTTATCCGGGGAGCTGTTTTTT. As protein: CAISESQLSGELFF.

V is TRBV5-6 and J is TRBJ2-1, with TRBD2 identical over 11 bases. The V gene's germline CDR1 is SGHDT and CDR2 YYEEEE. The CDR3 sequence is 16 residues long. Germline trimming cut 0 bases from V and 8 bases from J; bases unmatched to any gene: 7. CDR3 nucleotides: TGTGCCAGCAGCTTGGGACTAGCGGGGCGAGGGGATGAGCAGTTCTTC. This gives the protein CASSLGLAGRGDEQFF.

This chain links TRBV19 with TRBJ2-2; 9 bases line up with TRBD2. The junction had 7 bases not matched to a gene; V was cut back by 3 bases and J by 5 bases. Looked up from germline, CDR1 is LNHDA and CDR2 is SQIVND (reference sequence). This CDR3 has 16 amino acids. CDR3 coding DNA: TGTGCCAGTAGTATTGGCGGGGGGGTTTTTACCGGGGAGCTGTTTTTT. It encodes CASSIGGGVFTGELFF.

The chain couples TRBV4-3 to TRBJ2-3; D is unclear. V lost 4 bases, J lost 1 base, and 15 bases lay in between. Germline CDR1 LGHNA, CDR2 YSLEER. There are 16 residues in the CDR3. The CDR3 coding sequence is TGCGCCAGCAGCCCCCAGCCTGAGCAGGGCACAGATACGCAGTATTTT. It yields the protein CASSPQPEQGTDTQYF.

This CDR3 reads CASSLVASYEQYF. CDR3 sequence (DNA): TGCGCCAGCAGCTTGGTTGCGTCCTACGAGCAGTACTTC. The chain employs TRBV5-1 and TRBJ2-7; D gene unclear. Looked up from germline, CDR1 is SGHRS and CDR2 is YFSETQ. Between the trimmed V and J ends, which lost 0 bases and 1 base, there was a span of 5 bases. CDR3 length: 13 residues.